The following is a T cell receptor (beta chain) sequence with its context. The target antigen is unknown. The data belong to a study of CD8 T cells in Susac syndrome. cDNA came from around 0.5 to 1 ug RNA primed by random hexamers. Amplification of TCR beta CDR3 by immunoSEQ multiplex PCR spanned 54 Vbeta and 13 Jbeta. From the immunoSEQ multiplex PCR reads, TCRdb called clonotypes with MiXCR, one entry per CDR3 protein. The sample comprises about 430,000 distinct CDR3 sequences, approximately 85% of which are singletons, and roughly 0.11% rests with the top ten. The authors carried out high-throughput sequencing of TCR beta. They applied it to CD8+ and CD4+ T cells obtained from blood. Through negative isolation, CD4+ and CD8+ T cells were obtained, while TEMRA cells were enriched using FACS. Germline V gene sequence: CDR1 SGHAT, CDR2 FQNNGV. This CDR3 has 16 residues. V shed 4 bases and J 4 bases; nucleotides not matched to a gene: 3.

Regarding the study as a whole: A relatively small number of individuals underwent TCR sequencing and HLA analysis.

This TCR was recovered from a human donor with multiple sclerosis. The sequenced sample was CD8+ T cells from PBMCs. The chain links TRBV11-2 to TRBJ2-3; 15 nucleotides agree with TRBD2. The CDR3 bases are TGTGCCAGCAGCTGGACTAGCGGGGGGGCCGCAGATACGCAGTATTTT. It specifies CASSWTSGGAADTQYF. Full variable domain (missing parts from reference TRBV11-2 and TRBJ2-3): EAGVAQSPRYKIIEKRQSVAFWCNPISGHATLYWYQQILGQGPKLLIQFQNNGVVDDSQLPKDRFSAERLKGVDSTLKIQPAKLEDSAVYLCASSWTSGGAADTQYFGPGTRLTVL.